The next 3 T cell receptor beta chains were all read from a single sample in a study of pediatric ulcerative colitis. The table came from immunoSEQ multiplex PCR; TCRdb's copy has only in-frame clones and leaves some out. The sample holds roughly 54,000 clones, around 86% seen once. The sequencing sample was made of blood. The origin of the receptors is a boy aged 5-17 years who was a control in a study of pediatric ulcerative colitis.

CDR3 bases: TGTGCCAGCTGTCGGATAGGCGGGAACAGGGAGCTGTTTTTT. As protein: CASCRIGGNRELFF. The chain carries TRBV11-2 and TRBJ2-2; the D gene is possibly TRBD2 (6 bases). CDR1 SGHAT and CDR2 FQNNGV come from the germline V gene. The CDR3 has 14 amino acids. Trimming stripped 8 bases from V and 9 bases from J, with 19 bases between.

This chain connects TRBV7-3 to TRBJ2-7; D unresolved. Trimming took 2 bases from V and 5 from J, leaving 10 bases between them. The CDR3 runs to 13 residues. CDR1 and CDR2 (germline): SGHTA, FQGTGA. DNA of the CDR3: TGTGCCAGCAGCTTAGACACGGAAGACGAGCAGTACTTC. Its protein is CASSLDTEDEQYF.

The chain employs TRBV6-1 and TRBJ1-6; tentative D call: TRBD1 (6 bases). V gave up 5 bases and J gave up 10 bases, with 9 bases separating them. Germline loops: CDR1 MNHNS, CDR2 SASEGT. This CDR3 is 12 amino acids long. The DNA for the CDR3 is TGTGCCAGCAGTACACAGGGATCACCCCTCCACTTT. Translation: CASSTQGSPLHF.